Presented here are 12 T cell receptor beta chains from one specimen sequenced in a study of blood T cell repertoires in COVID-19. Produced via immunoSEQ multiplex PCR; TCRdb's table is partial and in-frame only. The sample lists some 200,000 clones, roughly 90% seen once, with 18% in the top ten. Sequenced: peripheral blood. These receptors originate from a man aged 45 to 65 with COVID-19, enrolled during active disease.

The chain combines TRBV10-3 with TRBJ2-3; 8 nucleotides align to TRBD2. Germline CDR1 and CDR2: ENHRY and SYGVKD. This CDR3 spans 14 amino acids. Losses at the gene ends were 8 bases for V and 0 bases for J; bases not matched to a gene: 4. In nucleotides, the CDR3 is TGTGCCATCTCCAGCGGGAGTAGCACAGATACGCAGTATTTT. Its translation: CAISSGSSTDTQYF.

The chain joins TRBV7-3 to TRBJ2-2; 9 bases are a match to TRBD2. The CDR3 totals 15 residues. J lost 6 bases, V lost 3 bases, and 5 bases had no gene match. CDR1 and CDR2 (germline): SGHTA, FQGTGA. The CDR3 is CASSLGGRAPGELFF. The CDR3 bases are TGTGCCAGCAGCTTGGGCGGGAGGGCCCCCGGGGAGCTGTTTTTT.

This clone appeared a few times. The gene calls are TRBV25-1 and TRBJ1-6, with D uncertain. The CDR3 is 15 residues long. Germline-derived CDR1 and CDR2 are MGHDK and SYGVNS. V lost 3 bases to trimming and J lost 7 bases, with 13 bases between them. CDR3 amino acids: CASSDYNPLNSPLHF. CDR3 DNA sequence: TGTGCCAGCAGTGATTACAATCCACTAAATTCACCCCTCCACTTT.

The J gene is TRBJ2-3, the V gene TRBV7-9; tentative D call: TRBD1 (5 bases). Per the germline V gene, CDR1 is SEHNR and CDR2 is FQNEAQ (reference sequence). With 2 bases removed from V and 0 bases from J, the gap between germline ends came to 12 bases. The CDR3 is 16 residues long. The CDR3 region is CASSLNGAASTDTQYF. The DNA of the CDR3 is TGTGCCAGCAGCTTAAATGGGGCAGCTAGCACAGATACGCAGTATTTT.

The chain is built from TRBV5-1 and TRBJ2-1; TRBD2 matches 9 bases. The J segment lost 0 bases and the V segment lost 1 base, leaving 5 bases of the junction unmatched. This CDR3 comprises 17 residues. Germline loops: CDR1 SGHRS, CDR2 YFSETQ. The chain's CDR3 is CASSLTRTSDSYNEQFF. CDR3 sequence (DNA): TGCGCCAGCAGCTTGACCCGGACTAGCGACTCCTACAATGAGCAGTTCTTC.

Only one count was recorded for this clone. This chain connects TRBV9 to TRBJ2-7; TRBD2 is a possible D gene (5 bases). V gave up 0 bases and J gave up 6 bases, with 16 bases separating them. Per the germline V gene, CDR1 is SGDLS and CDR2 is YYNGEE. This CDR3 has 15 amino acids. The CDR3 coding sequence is TGTGCCAGCAGCGTAGGCCCCGGGGATGAGAGCGAGCAGTACTTC. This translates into CASSVGPGDESEQYF. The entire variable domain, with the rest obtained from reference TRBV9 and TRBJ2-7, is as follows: DSGVTQTPKHLITATGQRVTLRCSPRSGDLSVYWYQQSLDQGLQFLIQYYNGEERAKGNILERFSAQQFPDLHSELNLSSLELGDSALYFCASSVGPGDESEQYFGPGTRLTVT.

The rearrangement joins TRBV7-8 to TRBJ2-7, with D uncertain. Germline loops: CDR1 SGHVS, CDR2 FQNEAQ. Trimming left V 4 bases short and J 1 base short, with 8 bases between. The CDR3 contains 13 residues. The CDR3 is CASSSDGSYEQYF. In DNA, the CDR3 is TGTGCCAGCAGCTCCGACGGGTCCTACGAGCAGTACTTC.

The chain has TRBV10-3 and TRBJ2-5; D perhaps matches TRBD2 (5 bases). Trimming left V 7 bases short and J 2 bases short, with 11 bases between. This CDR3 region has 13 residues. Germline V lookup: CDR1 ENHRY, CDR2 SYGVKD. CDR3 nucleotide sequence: TGTGCCATCAAAGGGAGAGCTCAAGAGACCCAGTACTTC. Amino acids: CAIKGRAQETQYF.

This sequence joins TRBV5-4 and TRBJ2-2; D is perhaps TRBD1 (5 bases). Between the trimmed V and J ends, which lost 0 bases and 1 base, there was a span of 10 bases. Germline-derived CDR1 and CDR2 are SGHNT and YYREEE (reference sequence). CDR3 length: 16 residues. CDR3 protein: CASSLARQGNTGELFF. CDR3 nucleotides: TGTGCCAGCAGCTTGGCCCGGCAGGGGAACACCGGGGAGCTGTTTTTT.

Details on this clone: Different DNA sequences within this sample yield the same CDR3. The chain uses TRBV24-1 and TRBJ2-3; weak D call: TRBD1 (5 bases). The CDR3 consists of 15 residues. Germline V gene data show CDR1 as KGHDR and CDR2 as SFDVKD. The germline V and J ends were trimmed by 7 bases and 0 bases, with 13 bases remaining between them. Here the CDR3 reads CATSGTGSSTDTQYF. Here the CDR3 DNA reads TGTGCCACCAGCGGTACAGGATCTAGCACAGATACGCAGTATTTT.

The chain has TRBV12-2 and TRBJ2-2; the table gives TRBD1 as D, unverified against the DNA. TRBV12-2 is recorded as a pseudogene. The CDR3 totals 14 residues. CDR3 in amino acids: CASRLAIRTGELFF. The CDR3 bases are TGTGCAAGTCGCTTAGCGATCAGGACCGGGGAGCTGTTTTTT.

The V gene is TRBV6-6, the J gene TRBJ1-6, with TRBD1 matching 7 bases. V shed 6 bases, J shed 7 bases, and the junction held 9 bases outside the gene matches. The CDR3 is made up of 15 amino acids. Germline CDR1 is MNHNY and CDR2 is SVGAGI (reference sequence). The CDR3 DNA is TGTGCCAGCAGCAGACAGGGAAGGCCCAATTCACCCCTCCACTTT. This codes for CASSRQGRPNSPLHF.